This section outlines one T cell receptor (beta chain) sequence together with its context. This CDR3 is built from 14 residues. The germline gives CDR1 LGHDT, CDR2 YNNKEL (reference sequence). Trimming removed 1 base from V and 7 bases from J, with 8 bases in between. Under the authors' procedure: Reference gene primers were amplified, and this amplification served to estimate nucleated cell counts. Repertoires were generated with immunoSEQ multiplex PCR, while TCRdb's copy carries only in-frame clones and drops some. V, J and clone size derive from that table, while D and trimming were established from the DNA sequence. The sample shows about 85,000 clones, 84% of them seen only once. The sample belongs to a study of blood T cell repertoires in COVID-19. Background on the study: Some COVID-19 samples were acute and others convalescent; all came from the United States, Italy and Spain. The cDNA or gDNA used as material had been derived from T cells, B-cell-depleted T cells, or PBMCs.

Sequenced sample: peripheral blood. The sequence derives from a man aged 55 to 69 with acute or convalescent COVID-19. The V gene is TRBV3-1 (or the pseudogene TRBV3-2), the J gene TRBJ1-6; no reliable D call. The CDR3 here is CASSQGASNSPLHF. In DNA form, the CDR3 reads TGTGCCAGCAGCCAAGGGGCATCGAATTCACCCCTCCACTTT.